This T cell receptor (beta chain) emerged from a study of human versus mouse CDR3 diversity and MHC coevolution. Study overall: Reportedly, immunoSEQ detects one in 200,000 T cells with minimized PCR bias. Study conclusions and caveats: iCHAO1 estimated the human TCR beta repertoire at 1.5 million to 2 million clonotypes.

V lost 4 bases to trimming and J lost 2 bases; unmatched junction nucleotides: 4. Per germline, CDR1 KGHSH and CDR2 LQKENI. This CDR3 has 15 residues. A note on this clone: Its antigen is unidentified.

The protocol was immunoSEQ multiplex PCR, while the TCRdb copy is restricted to in-frame clones and leaves out a portion. The sample shows some 80,000 clones, approximately 90% of them seen only once. Material for sequencing was naive CD4+ T cells from blood. Subset in this sample: CD45RO-negative CD62L-positive naive CD4 T cells. The sequence was collected from a person aged 25 to 69 in good health. The V and J genes are TRBV18 and TRBJ2-3; 9 bases are a match to TRBD2. This CDR3 reads CASSLQRGDTDTQYF. In DNA form, the CDR3 reads TGTGCCAGCTCACTTCAGCGGGGGGACACAGATACGCAGTATTTT.